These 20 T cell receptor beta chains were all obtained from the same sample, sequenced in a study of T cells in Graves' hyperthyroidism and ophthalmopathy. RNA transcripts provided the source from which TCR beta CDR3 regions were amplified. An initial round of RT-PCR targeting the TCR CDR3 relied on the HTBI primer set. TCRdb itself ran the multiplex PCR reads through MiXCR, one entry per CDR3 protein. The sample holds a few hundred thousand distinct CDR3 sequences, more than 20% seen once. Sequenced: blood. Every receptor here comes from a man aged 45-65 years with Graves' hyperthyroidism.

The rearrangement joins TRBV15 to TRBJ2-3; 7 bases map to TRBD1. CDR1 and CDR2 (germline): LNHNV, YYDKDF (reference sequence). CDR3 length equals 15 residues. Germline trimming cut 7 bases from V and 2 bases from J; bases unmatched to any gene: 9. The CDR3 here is CATTTGLGNTDTQYF. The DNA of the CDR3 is TGTGCCACCACGACAGGGTTAGGGAACACAGATACGCAGTATTTT. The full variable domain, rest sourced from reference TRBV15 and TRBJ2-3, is DAMVIQNPRYQVTQFGKPVTLSCSQTLNHNVMYWYQQKSSQAPKLLFHYYDKDFNNEADTPDNFQSRRPNTSFCFLDIRSPGLGDTAMYLCATTTGLGNTDTQYFGPGTRLTVL.

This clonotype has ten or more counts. This CDR3 reads CASSLGRTSPQFF. The CDR3 DNA reads TGTGCCAGCAGCTTAGGGAGAACTAGCCCCCAGTTCTTC. This sequence joins TRBV3-1 and TRBJ2-1; D is possibly TRBD2 (6 bases). The germline gives CDR1 LGHDT, CDR2 YNNKEL (reference sequence). The germline V and J ends were trimmed by 5 bases and 13 bases, with 18 bases remaining between them. The CDR3 contains 13 residues.

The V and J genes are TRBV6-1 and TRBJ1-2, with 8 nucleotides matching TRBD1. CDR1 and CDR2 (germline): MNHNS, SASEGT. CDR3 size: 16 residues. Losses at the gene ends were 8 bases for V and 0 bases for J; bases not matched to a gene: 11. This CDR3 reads CASLGAGGISNYGYTF. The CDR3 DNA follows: TGTGCCAGCCTTGGAGCAGGGGGCATCTCTAACTATGGCTACACCTTC.

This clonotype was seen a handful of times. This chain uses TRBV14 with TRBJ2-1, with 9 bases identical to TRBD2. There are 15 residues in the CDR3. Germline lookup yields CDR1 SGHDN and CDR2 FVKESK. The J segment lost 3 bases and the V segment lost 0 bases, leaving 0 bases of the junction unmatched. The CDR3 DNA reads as TGTGCCAGCAGCCAAGAAGCGGGAGGCTACAATGAGCAGTTCTTC. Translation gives CASSQEAGGYNEQFF.

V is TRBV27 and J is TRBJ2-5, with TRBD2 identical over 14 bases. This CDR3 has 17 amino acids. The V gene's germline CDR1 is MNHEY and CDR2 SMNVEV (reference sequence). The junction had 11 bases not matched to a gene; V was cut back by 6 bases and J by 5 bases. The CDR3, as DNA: TGTGCCAGCAGCTCAGGGACTAGCGGGAGTCTTTGGGAGACCCAGTACTTC. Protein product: CASSSGTSGSLWETQYF.

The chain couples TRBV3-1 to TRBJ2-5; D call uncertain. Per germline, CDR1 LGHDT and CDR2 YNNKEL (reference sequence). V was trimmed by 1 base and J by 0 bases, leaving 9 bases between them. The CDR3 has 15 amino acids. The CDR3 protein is CASSQGQLYQETQYF. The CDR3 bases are TGTGCCAGCAGCCAAGGTCAATTGTACCAAGAGACCCAGTACTTC.

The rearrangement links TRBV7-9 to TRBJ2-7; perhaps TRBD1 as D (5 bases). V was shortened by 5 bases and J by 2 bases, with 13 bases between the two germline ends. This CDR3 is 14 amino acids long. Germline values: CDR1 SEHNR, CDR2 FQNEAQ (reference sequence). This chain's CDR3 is CASSRDEGAYEQYF. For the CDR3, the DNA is TGTGCCAGCAGCCGAGACGAAGGGGCCTACGAGCAGTACTTC.

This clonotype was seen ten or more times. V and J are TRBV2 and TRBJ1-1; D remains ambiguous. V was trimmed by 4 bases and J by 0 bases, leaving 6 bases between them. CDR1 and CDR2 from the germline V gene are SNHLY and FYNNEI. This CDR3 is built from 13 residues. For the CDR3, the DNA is TGTGCCAGCAGTGCGGGGATGAACACTGAAGCTTTCTTT. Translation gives CASSAGMNTEAFF.

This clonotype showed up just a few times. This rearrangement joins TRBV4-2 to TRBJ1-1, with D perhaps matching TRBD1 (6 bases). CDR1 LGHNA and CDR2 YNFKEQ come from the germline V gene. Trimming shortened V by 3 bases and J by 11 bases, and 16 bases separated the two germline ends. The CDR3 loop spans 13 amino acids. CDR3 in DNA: TGTGCCAGCAGCCAGAACTCAGGGGAATCGGCTTTCTTT. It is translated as CASSQNSGESAFF.

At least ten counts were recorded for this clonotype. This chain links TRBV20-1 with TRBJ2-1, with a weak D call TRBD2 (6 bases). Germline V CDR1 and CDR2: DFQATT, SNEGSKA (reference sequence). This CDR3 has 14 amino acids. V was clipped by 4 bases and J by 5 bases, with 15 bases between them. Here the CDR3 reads CSATFGGNNNEQFF. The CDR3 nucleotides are TGCAGTGCTACGTTCGGCGGGAACAACAATGAGCAGTTCTTC.

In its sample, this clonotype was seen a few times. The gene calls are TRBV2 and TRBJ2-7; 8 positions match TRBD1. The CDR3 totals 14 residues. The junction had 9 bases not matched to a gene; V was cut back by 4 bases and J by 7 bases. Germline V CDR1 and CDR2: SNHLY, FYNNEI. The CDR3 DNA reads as TGTGCCAGCAGTGCACTGGACAGGGCCCGGGAGCAGTACTTC. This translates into CASSALDRAREQYF.

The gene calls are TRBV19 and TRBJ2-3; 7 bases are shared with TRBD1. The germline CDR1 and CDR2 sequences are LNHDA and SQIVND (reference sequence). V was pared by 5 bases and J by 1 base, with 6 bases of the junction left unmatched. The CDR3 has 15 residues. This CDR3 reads CASSLWTGRTDTQYF. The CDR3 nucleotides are TGTGCCAGTAGTCTATGGACAGGTCGCACAGATACGCAGTATTTT.

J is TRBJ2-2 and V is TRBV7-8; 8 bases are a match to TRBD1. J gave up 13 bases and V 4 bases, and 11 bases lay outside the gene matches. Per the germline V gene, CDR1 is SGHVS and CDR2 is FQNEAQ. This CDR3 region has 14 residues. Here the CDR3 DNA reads TGTGCCAGCAGCTCAGGGGGCAGGGAAAAAAGGCTGTTTTTT. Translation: CASSSGGREKRLFF.

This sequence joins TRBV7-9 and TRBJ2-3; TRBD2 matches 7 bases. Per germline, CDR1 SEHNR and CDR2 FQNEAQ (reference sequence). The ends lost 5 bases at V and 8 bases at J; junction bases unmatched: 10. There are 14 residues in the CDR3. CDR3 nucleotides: TGTGCCAGCAGCAAAGGGGAGGGGAAAGGTACGCAGTATTTT. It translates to CASSKGEGKGTQYF.

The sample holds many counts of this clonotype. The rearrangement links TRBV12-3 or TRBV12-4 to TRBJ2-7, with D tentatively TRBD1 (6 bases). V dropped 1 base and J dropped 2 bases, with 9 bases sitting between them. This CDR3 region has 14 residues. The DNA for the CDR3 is TGTGCCAGCAGTTTAGGGGGGACAACCTACGAGCAGTACTTC. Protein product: CASSLGGTTYEQYF.

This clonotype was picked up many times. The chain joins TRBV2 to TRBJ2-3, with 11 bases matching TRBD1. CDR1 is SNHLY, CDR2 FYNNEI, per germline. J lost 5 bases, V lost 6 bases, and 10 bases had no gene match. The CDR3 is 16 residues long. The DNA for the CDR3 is TGTGCCAGCAGACGTACCGGGACAGGGGGTCGAGATACGCAGTATTTT. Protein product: CASRRTGTGGRDTQYF.

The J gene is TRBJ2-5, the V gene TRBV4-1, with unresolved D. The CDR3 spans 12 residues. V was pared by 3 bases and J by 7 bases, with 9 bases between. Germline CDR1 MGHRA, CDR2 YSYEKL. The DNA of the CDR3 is TGCGCCAGCAGCCATGAACGCGGGACCCAGTACTTC. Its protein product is CASSHERGTQYF.

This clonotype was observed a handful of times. Written as DNA, the CDR3 is TGTGCCAGCAGCCATAGCGGGGGGCAGGTTGAGCAGTTCTTC. It yields the protein CASSHSGGQVEQFF. The chain carries TRBV28 and TRBJ2-1, with 10 positions matching TRBD2. This CDR3 has 14 amino acids. CDR1 is MDHEN and CDR2 is SYDVKM in the germline V gene. Trimming took 6 bases from V and 9 from J; bases not matched to a gene: 8.

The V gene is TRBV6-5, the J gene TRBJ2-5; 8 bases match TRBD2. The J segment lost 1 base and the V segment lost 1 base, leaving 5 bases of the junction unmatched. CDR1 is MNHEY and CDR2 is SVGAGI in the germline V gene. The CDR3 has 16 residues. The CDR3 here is CASSYFLAGLQETQYF. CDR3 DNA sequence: TGTGCCAGCAGTTACTTCCTAGCGGGCCTCCAAGAGACCCAGTACTTC.

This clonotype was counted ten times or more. CDR3 sequence reads: CASRRGRVLGGNNEQFF. CDR3 bases: TGTGCCAGCAGGAGGGGGCGAGTGTTGGGAGGGAACAATGAGCAGTTCTTC. This chain links TRBV6-1 with TRBJ2-1, with D perhaps TRBD1 or TRBD2 (7 bases each). Trimming shortened V by 6 bases and J by 5 bases, and 23 bases separated the two germline ends. Germline loops: CDR1 MNHNS, CDR2 SASEGT. This CDR3 region has 17 residues.